A single sample gave rise to the 22 T cell receptor beta chains below, sequenced in a study of blood T cell repertoires in COVID-19. The table came from immunoSEQ multiplex PCR; TCRdb's copy has only in-frame clones and leaves some out. Altogether 400,000 to 450,000 clones are present, over 75% being singletons, with the ten largest covering 0.95% to 1.2%. The sequencing input was PBMCs or T cells enriched from blood (not recorded which). The receptors were gathered from a man aged 25-45 years who had recovered from COVID-19.

This clone occurred once. The V gene is TRBV7-2, the J gene TRBJ2-1, with D possibly matching TRBD2 (6 bases). This CDR3 spans 13 amino acids. Trimming removed 3 bases from V and 15 bases from J, with 18 bases in between. The V gene's germline CDR1 is SGHTA and CDR2 FQGNSA. In DNA form, the CDR3 reads TGTGCCAGCAGCTTCTTAGCGGCGGACGTTGGGTTCTTC. Amino acid sequence: CASSFLAADVGFF.

The CDR3 coding sequence is TGTGCCAGCAGACGTTCTTTTGGCGGGGCTGTTGGCAATCAGCCCCAGCATTTT. This gives the protein CASRRSFGGAVGNQPQHF. The rearrangement links TRBV2 to TRBJ1-5; maybe TRBD1 (5 bases). Germline assignment: CDR1 SNHLY and CDR2 FYNNEI. Trimming stripped 6 bases from V and 2 bases from J, with 23 bases between. CDR3 length: 18 residues.

The chain uses TRBV11-3 and TRBJ2-7, with D maybe TRBD1 (6 bases). CDR3 length: 13 residues. From germline, CDR1 is SGHNT and CDR2 YENEEA. V lost 2 bases to trimming and J lost 6 bases, with 11 bases between them. The CDR3 region is CASSLMSGVEQYF. In DNA, the CDR3 is TGTGCCAGCAGCTTAATGTCAGGGGTCGAGCAGTACTTC.

J is TRBJ2-1 and V is TRBV4-1; 11 nucleotides match TRBD2. From germline, CDR1 is MGHRA and CDR2 YSYEKL. Unmatched junction bases numbered 15, after V lost 4 bases and J lost 7 bases. The CDR3 sequence is 18 residues long. DNA for the CDR3: TGCGCCAGCAGCCTCCTAGGGGGTAGCGGGAGGGCCTTAAATGAGCAGTTCTTC. Translation: CASSLLGGSGRALNEQFF.

This chain joins TRBV30 and TRBJ1-2; D perhaps matches TRBD1 (6 bases). This CDR3 has 13 residues. Trimming removed 2 bases at V and 4 bases at J, with 11 bases between. Germline-derived CDR1 and CDR2 are GTSNPN and SVGIG (reference sequence). CDR3: CAWSPGQSYGYTF. DNA of the CDR3: TGTGCCTGGAGTCCGGGACAATCCTATGGCTACACCTTC.

The chain couples TRBV24-1 to TRBJ2-1, with D possibly TRBD2 on 6 matching bases. Germline values: CDR1 KGHDR, CDR2 SFDVKD. V lost 1 base and J 10 bases, leaving 13 bases between the germline ends. This CDR3 contains 14 residues. The CDR3 region is CATSDFSGLTEQFF. The CDR3 bases are TGTGCCACCAGTGATTTTAGCGGTCTCACGGAGCAGTTCTTC.

V and J are TRBV5-4 and TRBJ2-3; TRBD2 matches 7 bases. V trimming: 0 bases; J trimming: 4 bases; junction bases outside the gene matches: 8. This CDR3 region has 16 residues. The germline gives CDR1 SGHNT, CDR2 YYREEE (reference sequence). The CDR3 reads CASSLGPGLSPDTQYF. CDR3 sequence (DNA): TGTGCCAGCAGCTTGGGTCCGGGACTAAGCCCAGATACGCAGTATTTT.

The chain couples TRBV27 to TRBJ1-6; 7 bases fit TRBD1. This CDR3 has 17 residues. Germline V gene data show CDR1 as MNHEY and CDR2 as SMNVEV (reference sequence). Losses at the gene ends were 6 bases for V and 5 bases for J; bases not matched to a gene: 13. This CDR3 is CASSPFRTGPHNSPLHF. CDR3 coding DNA: TGTGCCAGCAGCCCGTTCAGGACAGGTCCTCATAATTCACCCCTCCACTTT.

The V and J genes are TRBV27 and TRBJ2-1, with D perhaps matching TRBD2 (6 bases). CDR1 and CDR2 from the germline V gene are MNHEY and SMNVEV (reference sequence). Trimming pared 2 bases from V and 4 bases from J, leaving 18 bases between. The CDR3 length is 17 residues. CDR3: CASSLRRQGGSYNEQFF. CDR3 bases: TGTGCCAGCAGTTTAAGGAGGCAGGGAGGATCATACAATGAGCAGTTCTTC.

V is TRBV7-9 and J is TRBJ2-7; 10 bases align to TRBD2. Unmatched junction bases numbered 2, after V lost 0 bases and J lost 6 bases. CDR3 length: 14 residues. Germline CDR1 and CDR2: SEHNR and FQNEAQ (reference sequence). CDR3 sequence (DNA): TGTGCCAGCAGCTTAGCCGGGACTAGCGCCGAGCAGTACTTC. Translated: CASSLAGTSAEQYF. The variable domain in full, completed from reference TRBV7-9 and TRBJ2-7, reads DTGVSQNPRHKITKRGQNVTFRCDPISEHNRLYWYRQTLGQGPEFLTYFQNEAQLEKSRLLSDRFSAERPKGSFSTLEIQRTEQGDSAMYLCASSLAGTSAEQYFGPGTRLTVT.

J is TRBJ2-3 and V is TRBV10-3; weak D call: TRBD2 (5 bases). Per germline, CDR1 ENHRY and CDR2 SYGVKD. The CDR3 extends over 18 amino acids. Trimming left V 2 bases short and J 4 bases short, with 22 bases between. The CDR3 DNA is TGTGCCATCAGTGAGGCCGGCGGAGGTCAACCCTGGTCAGATACGCAGTATTTT. This sequence encodes CAISEAGGGQPWSDTQYF.

The chain has TRBV15 and TRBJ1-5; perhaps TRBD1 as D (5 bases). V was clipped by 0 bases and J by 9 bases, with 9 bases between them. Germline values: CDR1 LNHNV, CDR2 YYDKDF (reference sequence). The CDR3 sequence is 13 residues long. CDR3 nucleotide sequence: TGTGCCACCAGCAGAGATCCAGGGCGGCCCCAGCATTTT. This translates into CATSRDPGRPQHF.

As DNA, the CDR3 is TGCGCCAGCCGGCCAACAGGGGACAGCAATCAGCCCCAGCATTTT. Residues: CASRPTGDSNQPQHF. The V call is TRBV5-1, the J call TRBJ1-5, with 7 bases fitting TRBD1. The CDR3 totals 15 residues. Trimming at V came to 7 bases and at J to 1 base, leaving 8 bases not matched to a gene. Germline-derived CDR1 and CDR2 are SGHRS and YFSETQ.

This clone was counted ten times or more. This rearrangement joins TRBV5-6 to TRBJ2-5; perhaps TRBD2 as D (6 bases). Germline V gene lookup returns CDR1 SGHDT and CDR2 YYEEEE. V was cut by 4 bases and J by 2 bases, with 15 bases left in between. This CDR3 spans 15 amino acids. CDR3: CASSPPMAGQETQYF. The DNA of the CDR3 is TGTGCCAGCAGCCCCCCGATGGCGGGGCAAGAGACCCAGTACTTC.

The chain couples TRBV4-2 to TRBJ1-5; the D is unclear. This CDR3 contains 13 residues. Trimming shortened V by 3 bases and J by 3 bases, and 6 bases separated the two germline ends. CDR1 and CDR2 from the germline V gene are LGHNA and YNFKEQ. CDR3 in DNA: TGTGCCAGCAGCCATGGAGACAATCAGCCCCAGCATTTT. It yields the protein CASSHGDNQPQHF.

The V and J genes are TRBV29-1 and TRBJ1-1; 10 bases match TRBD1. Germline V CDR1 and CDR2: SQVTM, ANQGSEA. CDR3 length: 13 amino acids. The junction had 7 bases not matched to a gene; V was cut back by 6 bases and J by 6 bases. CDR3 region: CSVGDRGQSEAFF. DNA of the CDR3: TGCAGCGTCGGCGACAGGGGGCAGTCTGAAGCTTTCTTT.

The chain uses TRBV5-1 and TRBJ2-1; no clear D. The CDR3 covers 13 residues. Looked up from germline, CDR1 is SGHRS and CDR2 is YFSETQ. V was clipped by 5 bases and J by 5 bases, with 11 bases between them. Here the CDR3 DNA reads TGCGCCAGCAGTTTTAGGCTAGACAATGAGCAGTTCTTC. It codes for CASSFRLDNEQFF. The whole variable domain, filled in from reference TRBV5-1 and TRBJ2-1, reads KAGVTQTPRYLIKTRGQQVTLSCSPISGHRSVSWYQQTPGQGLQFLFEYFSETQRNKGNFPGRFSGRQFSNSRSEMNVSTLELGDSALYLCASSFRLDNEQFFGPGTRLTVL.

The chain couples TRBV7-9 to TRBJ1-1, with TRBD1 matching over 7 bases. This CDR3 region has 12 residues. Losses at the gene ends were 5 bases for V and 10 bases for J; bases not matched to a gene: 7. Germline assignment: CDR1 SEHNR and CDR2 FQNEAQ (reference sequence). DNA for the CDR3: TGTGCCAGCAGCCCAGGGGGTGGAGTAGCTTTCTTT. It is translated as CASSPGGGVAFF.

Regarding this clone: The same CDR3 can be traced to other DNA sequences in this sample. The rearrangement joins TRBV28 to TRBJ2-1; D gene ambiguous. This CDR3 has 13 residues. With 3 bases removed from V and 3 bases from J, the gap between germline ends came to 6 bases. Germline-derived CDR1 and CDR2 are MDHEN and SYDVKM. In nucleotides, the CDR3 is TGTGCCAGCAGTTTGATAGACTACAATGAGCAGTTCTTC. Its protein product is CASSLIDYNEQFF.

The chain has TRBV5-6 and TRBJ2-3; no clear D. The CDR3 is 12 amino acids. V lost 0 bases and J lost 4, with 3 bases in between. Germline V gene sequence: CDR1 SGHDT, CDR2 YYEEEE. The DNA for the CDR3 is TGTGCCAGCAGCTTGGTATCAGATACGCAGTATTTT. Translation gives CASSLVSDTQYF.

The V call is TRBV5-1, the J call TRBJ2-7; tentative D call: TRBD2 (5 bases). The ends were cut back, 5 bases at V and 2 bases at J, with 14 bases in the middle. This CDR3 is built from 14 residues. Germline V gene data show CDR1 as SGHRS and CDR2 as YFSETQ. The CDR3 DNA reads as TGCGCCAGCAGTGCGGGCCGGGGTCCCTACGAGCAGTACTTC. It is translated as CASSAGRGPYEQYF. The entire variable domain, with the rest obtained from reference TRBV5-1 and TRBJ2-7, is as follows: KAGVTQTPRYLIKTRGQQVTLSCSPISGHRSVSWYQQTPGQGLQFLFEYFSETQRNKGNFPGRFSGRQFSNSRSEMNVSTLELGDSALYLCASSAGRGPYEQYFGPGTRLTVT.

Only one count was recorded for this clone. The chain uses TRBV24-1 and TRBJ2-5; 10 bases match TRBD2. The length of the CDR3 is 14 residues. V trimming: 3 bases; J trimming: 5 bases; junction bases outside the gene matches: 2. Germline V gives CDR1 KGHDR, CDR2 SFDVKD. Here the CDR3 reads CATSDPGLAETQYF. DNA of the CDR3: TGTGCCACCAGTGATCCGGGACTAGCGGAGACCCAGTACTTC.